A selection of T cell receptor beta chains follows, all from one sample in a study of CD8+ T cells in alopecia areata. Some clones are missing from TCRdb's copy, which holds only in-frame ones; the method was immunoSEQ multiplex PCR. The sample holds about 98,000 clones; 40% to 55% are singletons and the top ten take about 0.79%. Sequencing input: CD4+ T cells sorted from blood. The source of these receptors is a human donor with alopecia areata. Both conserved end residues are part of each CDR3. The D gene is left open where the match is weak. Some rows have no size entry. The others give once, few or many, or a class for an expanded clone.

J gene,D gene,clone size,V gene,CDR3 protein,CDR3 DNA
TRBJ2-7,.,.,TRBV19,CASSTGQGGSYEQYF,TGTGCCAGTAGTACCGGACAGGGAGGGTCCTACGAGCAGTACTTC
TRBJ2-2,.,.,TRBV5-1,CASSDTGNTGELFF,TGCGCCAGCAGCGATACAGGGAACACCGGGGAGCTGTTTTTT
TRBJ1-1,.,.,TRBV29-1,CSGGGGGPANTEAFF,TGCAGCGGCGGGGGAGGGGGACCGGCGAACACTGAAGCTTTCTTT
TRBJ2-1,.,.,TRBV10-3,CAIRENGNEQFF,TGTGCCATCCGAGAGAATGGCAATGAGCAGTTCTTC
TRBJ1-5,.,.,TRBV29-1,CSVKDSSNQPQHF,TGCAGCGTTAAGGACAGTAGCAATCAGCCCCAGCATTTT
TRBJ1-1,.,.,TRBV30,CAWRDLQGEAFF,TGTGCCTGGAGGGACCTCCAGGGGGAAGCTTTCTTT
TRBJ2-7,.,.,TRBV29-1,CSVDFGGGQYF,TGCAGCGTTGATTTTGGGGGTGGGCAGTACTTC
TRBJ2-2,.,few,TRBV29-1,CSVGDKLTGELFF,TGCAGCGTGGGGGACAAACTCACCGGGGAGCTGTTTTTT
TRBJ1-2,.,.,TRBV30,CAWSEPSFGLTRHGYTF,TGTGCCTGGAGTGAGCCTAGTTTCGGACTCACAAGACATGGCTACACCTTC
TRBJ2-2,.,.,TRBV6-6,CASSYFDSTGELFF,TGTGCCAGCAGTTACTTCGACAGCACCGGGGAGCTGTTTTTT
TRBJ2-7,.,few,TRBV5-6,CASSTGEAREQYF,TGTGCCAGCAGCACCGGAGAGGCCCGCGAGCAGTACTTC